This passage covers 5 T cell receptor beta chains from one sample sequenced in a study of post-analysis software for immune sequencing data. These TCRs are of unknown antigen specificity. Whole-study findings and limits: Compared with controls, patients had more of five TRBV segments, including TRBV5-6, TRBV5-1 and TRBV20-1.

TCR beta cDNA libraries had unique molecular identifiers. Via MiXCR, TCRdb re-called the PCR reads, giving one row per CDR3 protein. The repertoire consists of fewer than 900,000 distinct CDR3 sequences, with about 43% occurring once and the leading ten covering approximately 5%. The specimen sequenced was blood. The receptor source for this set is a girl under 18 with multiple sclerosis.

The J gene is TRBJ2-7, the V gene TRBV20-1; 11 positions agree with TRBD2. The germline V gene encodes CDR1 DFQATT and CDR2 SNEGSKA (reference sequence). The J segment lost 0 bases and the V segment lost 2 bases, leaving 6 bases of the junction unmatched. This CDR3 is 16 amino acids long. The CDR3 DNA is TGCAGTGCTAGAAGGGAACTAGCGGGAGTCTCCTACGAGCAGTACTTC. It specifies CSARRELAGVSYEQYF.

V and J are TRBV7-9 and TRBJ2-3; TRBD2 might be the D (6 bases). Germline V gene data show CDR1 as SEHNR and CDR2 as FQNEAQ (reference sequence). Trimming stripped 7 bases from V and 0 bases from J, with 14 bases between. The CDR3 length is 15 residues. The DNA for the CDR3 is TGTGCCAGCATTCCTAGCGTCTCTAGCACAGATACGCAGTATTTT. It yields the protein CASIPSVSSTDTQYF.

The chain links TRBV6-5 to TRBJ1-1; D gene unclear. The CDR3 runs to 13 residues. V lost 7 bases and J 3 bases, leaving 12 bases between the germline ends. Germline V lookup: CDR1 MNHEY, CDR2 SVGAGI. The CDR3 protein is CASKRRTDTEAFF. The CDR3 DNA reads TGTGCCAGCAAAAGGAGAACAGACACTGAAGCTTTCTTT.

This clonotype showed up just a few times. The chain couples TRBV5-1 to TRBJ1-1, with D maybe TRBD1 (6 bases). V was shortened by 3 bases and J by 0 bases, with 15 bases between the two germline ends. The CDR3 length is 16 residues. The germline V gene encodes CDR1 SGHRS and CDR2 YFSETQ. The CDR3 region has the DNA TGCGCCAGCAGCTGGACGACAGAGGGGGTGAACACTGAAGCTTTCTTT. Translating it yields CASSWTTEGVNTEAFF.

The chain carries TRBV4-3 and TRBJ2-1; 11 bases map to TRBD1. J lost 4 bases, V lost 0 bases, and 5 bases had no gene match. Germline CDR1 reads LGHNA; CDR2 reads YSLEER. The CDR3 contains 17 residues. CDR3 residues: CASSQDPGTGGYNEQFF. The CDR3 DNA follows: TGCGCCAGCAGCCAAGATCCCGGGACAGGGGGATACAATGAGCAGTTCTTC.